Each of the 6 T cell receptor beta chains below was sequenced from the same sample in a study of blood T cell repertoires in COVID-19. TCRdb's table, derived via immunoSEQ multiplex PCR, lists solely in-frame clones and lacks some. The profile covers approximately 120,000 clones, with about four fifths appearing a single time and more than 9% taken by the ten largest. Sequencing input: peripheral blood. The receptors were sampled from a human donor in a cohort sampled during active COVID-19.

This clone has a handful of counts. This chain uses TRBV7-8 with TRBJ2-5; the D gene is possibly TRBD2 (5 bases). This CDR3 is built from 13 residues. CDR1 SGHVS and CDR2 FQNEAQ come from the germline V gene. Trimming took 2 bases from V and 2 from J, leaving 6 bases between them. CDR3: CASSLKRQETQYF. The CDR3, as DNA: TGTGCCAGCAGCTTAAAGCGGCAAGAGACCCAGTACTTC.

The V and J genes are TRBV4-3 and TRBJ1-4, with a possible D match to TRBD1 (6 bases). The ends were cut back, 1 base at V and 4 bases at J, with 13 bases in the middle. Germline V lookup: CDR1 LGHNA, CDR2 YSLEER. The CDR3 extends over 16 amino acids. The CDR3 coding sequence is TGCGCCAGCAGCCAAGGATGGGGCAGGGGTAATGAAAAACTGTTTTTT. It is translated as CASSQGWGRGNEKLFF.

The V gene is TRBV28, the J gene TRBJ2-1; D is unclear. The CDR3 totals 16 residues. The germline V gene encodes CDR1 MDHEN and CDR2 SYDVKM. The V and J ends lost 5 bases and 2 bases respectively, with 16 bases between them. CDR3 DNA sequence: TGTGCCAGCAGTAGATCAAGCCCGAGCGCCTACAATGAGCAGTTCTTC. Residues: CASSRSSPSAYNEQFF.

The chain combines TRBV7-2 with TRBJ1-2; 7 positions agree with TRBD1. This CDR3 contains 13 residues. The V and J ends lost 5 bases and 1 base, in that order; junction bases with no gene match: 1. CDR1 and CDR2 (germline): SGHTA, FQGNSA. In DNA, the CDR3 is TGTGCCAGCAGCGACAGGGATAACTATGGCTACACCTTC. Its translation is CASSDRDNYGYTF.

This rearrangement joins TRBV19 to TRBJ1-2, with 8 bases identical to TRBD1. The CDR3 has 16 residues. Germline V gene lookup returns CDR1 LNHDA and CDR2 SQIVND (reference sequence). The V segment lost 6 bases and the J segment 8 bases; nucleotides outside the gene matches: 17. The CDR3 is CASSLNFKTGAGGYTF. Here the CDR3 DNA reads TGTGCCAGTAGCCTAAACTTCAAGACAGGGGCCGGGGGCTACACCTTC. Looking up the rest from reference TRBV19 and TRBJ1-2 gives the full variable domain: DGGITQSPKYLFRKEGQNVTLSCEQNLNHDAMYWYRQDPGQGLRLIYYSQIVNDFQKGDIAEGYSVSREKKESFPLTVTSAQKNPTAFYLCASSLNFKTGAGGYTFGSGTRLTVV.

The J gene is TRBJ2-1, the V gene TRBV7-2; D might be TRBD2 (6 bases). Germline-derived CDR1 and CDR2 are SGHTA and FQGNSA. Trimming took 2 bases from V and 9 from J, leaving 14 bases between them. This CDR3 region has 14 residues. DNA of the CDR3: TGTGCCAGCAGCTTATGGGGTAGCGGCCGTGAGCAGTTCTTC. Translation gives CASSLWGSGREQFF.